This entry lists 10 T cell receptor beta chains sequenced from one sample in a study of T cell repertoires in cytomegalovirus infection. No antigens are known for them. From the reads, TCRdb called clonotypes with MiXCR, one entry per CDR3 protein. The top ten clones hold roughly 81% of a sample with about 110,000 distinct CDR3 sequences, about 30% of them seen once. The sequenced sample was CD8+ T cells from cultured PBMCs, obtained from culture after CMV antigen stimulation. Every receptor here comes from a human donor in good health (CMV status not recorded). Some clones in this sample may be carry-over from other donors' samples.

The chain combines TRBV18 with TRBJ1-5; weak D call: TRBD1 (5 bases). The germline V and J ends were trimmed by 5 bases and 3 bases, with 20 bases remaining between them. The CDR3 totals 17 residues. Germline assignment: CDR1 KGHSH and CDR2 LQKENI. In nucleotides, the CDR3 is TGTGCCAGCTCATTTCTCGCCAGGGACGCTGCCAATCAGCCCCAGCATTTT. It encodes CASSFLARDAANQPQHF. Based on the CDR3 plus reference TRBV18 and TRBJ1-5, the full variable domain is NAGVMQNPRHLVRRRGQEARLRCSPMKGHSHVYWYRQLPEEGLKFMVYLQKENIIDESGMPKERFSAEFPKEGPSILRIQQVVRGDSAAYFCASSFLARDAANQPQHFGDGTRLSIL.

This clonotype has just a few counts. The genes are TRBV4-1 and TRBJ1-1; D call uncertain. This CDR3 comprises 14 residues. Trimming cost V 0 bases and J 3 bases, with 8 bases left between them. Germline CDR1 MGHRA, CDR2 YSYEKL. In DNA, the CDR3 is TGCGCCAGCAGCCAAGAAGAGGGAGACACTGAAGCTTTCTTT. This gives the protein CASSQEEGDTEAFF.

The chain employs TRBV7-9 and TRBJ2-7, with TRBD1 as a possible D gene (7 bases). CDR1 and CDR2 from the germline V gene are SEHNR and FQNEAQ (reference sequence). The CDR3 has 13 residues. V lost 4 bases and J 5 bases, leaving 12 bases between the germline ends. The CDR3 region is CASSSSGGNEQYF. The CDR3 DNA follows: TGTGCCAGCAGCTCATCAGGGGGGAACGAGCAGTACTTC.

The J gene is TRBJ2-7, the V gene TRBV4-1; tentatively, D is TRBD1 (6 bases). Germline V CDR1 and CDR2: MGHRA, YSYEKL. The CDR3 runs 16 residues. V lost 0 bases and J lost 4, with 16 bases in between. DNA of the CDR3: TGCGCCAGCAGCCAAGAACCGCTGGGGACACCTTACGAGCAGTACTTC. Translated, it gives CASSQEPLGTPYEQYF.

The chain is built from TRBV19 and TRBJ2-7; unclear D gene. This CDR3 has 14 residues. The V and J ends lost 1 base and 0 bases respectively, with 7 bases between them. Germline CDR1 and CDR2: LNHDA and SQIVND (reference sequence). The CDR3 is CASSIVAGSYEQYF. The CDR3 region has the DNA TGTGCCAGTAGTATAGTCGCTGGCTCCTACGAGCAGTACTTC. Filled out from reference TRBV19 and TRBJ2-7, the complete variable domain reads DGGITQSPKYLFRKEGQNVTLSCEQNLNHDAMYWYRQDPGQGLRLIYYSQIVNDFQKGDIAEGYSVSREKKESFPLTVTSAQKNPTAFYLCASSIVAGSYEQYFGPGTRLTVT.

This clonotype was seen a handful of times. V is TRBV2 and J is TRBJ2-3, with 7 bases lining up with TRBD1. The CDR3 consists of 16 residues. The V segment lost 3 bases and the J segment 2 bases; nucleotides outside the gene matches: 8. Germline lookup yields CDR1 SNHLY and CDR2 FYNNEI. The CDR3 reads CASSEGRGGSTDTQYF. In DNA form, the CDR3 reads TGTGCCAGCAGTGAGGGTCGAGGGGGCTCCACAGATACGCAGTATTTT.

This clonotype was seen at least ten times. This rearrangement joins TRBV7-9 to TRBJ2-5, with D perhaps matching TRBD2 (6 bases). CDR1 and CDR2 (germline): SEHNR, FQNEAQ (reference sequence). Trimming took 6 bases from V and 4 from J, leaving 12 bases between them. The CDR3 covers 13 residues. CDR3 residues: CASSYQGGETQYF. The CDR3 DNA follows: TGTGCCAGCAGTTACCAGGGAGGAGAGACCCAGTACTTC.

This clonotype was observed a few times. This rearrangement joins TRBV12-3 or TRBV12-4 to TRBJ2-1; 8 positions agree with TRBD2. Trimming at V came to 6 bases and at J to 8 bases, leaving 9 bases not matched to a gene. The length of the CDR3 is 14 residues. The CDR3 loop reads CASSTGGPLDEQFF. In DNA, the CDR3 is TGTGCCAGCAGCACGGGGGGGCCCTTGGATGAGCAGTTCTTC.

CDR3 nucleotides: TGCAGTGCCCCTGGGGGCTCTTTACATGAGCAGTTCTTC. It specifies CSAPGGSLHEQFF. This sequence joins TRBV20-1 and TRBJ2-1; TRBD1 might be the D (6 bases). CDR1 and CDR2 from the germline V gene are DFQATT and SNEGSKA (reference sequence). The V gene lost 6 bases and the J gene lost 8 bases, with 17 bases spanning the gap. CDR3 length: 13 amino acids.

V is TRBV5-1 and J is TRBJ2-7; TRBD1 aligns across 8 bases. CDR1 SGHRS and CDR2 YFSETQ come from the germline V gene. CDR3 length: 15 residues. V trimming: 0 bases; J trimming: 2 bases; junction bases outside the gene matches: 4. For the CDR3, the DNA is TGCGCCAGCAGCTTGGAGCAGGGGGCTACCTACGAGCAGTACTTC. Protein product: CASSLEQGATYEQYF.